This T cell receptor (beta chain) originates from a study of blood T cells in healthy people across ages. V was cut by 1 base and J by 0 bases, with 9 bases left in between. This CDR3 has 15 residues. Germline V gene sequence: CDR1 LNHNV, CDR2 YYDKDF (reference sequence). PCR was performed a second time for about 7 to 12 cycles using a sample-barcoded 5' primer and a J-beta primer mix. TCRdb reanalysed the 5' RACE reads using MiXCR and keeps one entry per CDR3 protein. The table has about 830,000 distinct CDR3 sequences, 62% seen once. This receptor was identified in a young man in good health. The specimen sequenced was blood. The chain joins TRBV15 to TRBJ1-2; D is possibly TRBD1 (5 bases). CDR3 region: CATSRGGDANYGYTF. The DNA of the CDR3 is TGTGCCACCAGCAGAGGGGGGGACGCTAACTATGGCTACACCTTC.